Presented here are 3 T cell receptor beta chains from one specimen sequenced in a study of shared clonotypes between healthy human individuals. Produced via immunoSEQ multiplex PCR; TCRdb's table is partial and in-frame only. The table records more than 400,000 clones, about 78% of them present only once. The sample consisted of PBMCs. Receptors originate from a woman in her 40s in good health. Some clones in this sample may be carry-over from other donors' samples.

In this sample, this clone turned up once. This sequence joins TRBV27 and TRBJ1-4; 9 positions match TRBD1. Germline-derived CDR1 and CDR2 are MNHEY and SMNVEV (reference sequence). CDR3 length equals 14 residues. Losses at the gene ends were 6 bases for V and 7 bases for J; bases not matched to a gene: 6. The chain's CDR3 is CASSTGTGFEKLFF. CDR3 coding DNA: TGTGCCAGCAGCACCGGGACAGGGTTTGAAAAACTGTTTTTT.

The V call is TRBV5-8, the J call TRBJ2-4; D ambiguous. V was pared by 3 bases and J by 8 bases, with 12 bases between. The CDR3 extends over 13 amino acids. The V gene's germline CDR1 is SGHTS and CDR2 YDEGEE. As DNA, the CDR3 is TGTGCCAGCAGCTCCTGGACGATGGACATTCAGTACTTC. Its protein product is CASSSWTMDIQYF.

Written as DNA, the CDR3 is TGTGCCATCAGTGCCCCGGGACAGGGCGAAGAGACCCAGTACTTC. It yields the protein CAISAPGQGEETQYF. V usage is TRBV10-3 and J usage is TRBJ2-5, with 9 bases aligning to TRBD1. The length of the CDR3 is 15 residues. Looked up from germline, CDR1 is ENHRY and CDR2 is SYGVKD. V dropped 4 bases and J dropped 3; count of bases not matched to a gene: 6.